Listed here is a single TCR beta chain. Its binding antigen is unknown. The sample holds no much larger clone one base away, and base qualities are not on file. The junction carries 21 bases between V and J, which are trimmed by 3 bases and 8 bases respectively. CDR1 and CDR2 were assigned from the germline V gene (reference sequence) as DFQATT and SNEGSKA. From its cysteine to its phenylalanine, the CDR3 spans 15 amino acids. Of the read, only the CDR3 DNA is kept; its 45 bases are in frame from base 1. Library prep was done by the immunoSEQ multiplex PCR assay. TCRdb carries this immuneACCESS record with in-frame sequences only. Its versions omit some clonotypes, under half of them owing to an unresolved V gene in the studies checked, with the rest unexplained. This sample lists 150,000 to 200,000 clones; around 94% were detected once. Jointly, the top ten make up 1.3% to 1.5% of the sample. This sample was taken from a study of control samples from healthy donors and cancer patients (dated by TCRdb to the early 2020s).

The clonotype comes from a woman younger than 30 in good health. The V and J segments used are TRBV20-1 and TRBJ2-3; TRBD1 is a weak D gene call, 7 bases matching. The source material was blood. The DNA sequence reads TGCAGTGCTAGTACCCAGGGGGGCGGCGCGGGTACGCAGTATTTT. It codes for CSASTQGGGAGTQYF.